The rows below give T cell receptor beta chains drawn from one sample of a study of HIV-infected children after antiretroviral therapy interruption. TCRdb re-derived calls from the 3' RACE reads in MiXCR, one entry per CDR3 protein. The table has some 7,000 distinct CDR3 sequences, 16% seen once; the top ten hold roughly 13%. The starting material was CD45RO+ CD8+ T cells from PBMCs, pooled from several time points, obtained from a donor given antiretroviral therapy, either interrupted or continuous. These TCRs come from a pool of human donors with HIV. CDR3s include the opening cysteine and the closing phenylalanine or tryptophan. A D gene is named only where the DNA matches it firmly. Size tells how often a clone was seen (once, few, many) or the class of an expanded clone, and some rows leave it out.

CACRTGGGVDTQYF TGTGCCTGCCGCACCGGGGGGGGAGTAGATACGCAGTATTTT TRBV27 TRBD2 many TRBJ2-3
CAWTLQGGNQPQHF TGTGCCTGGACCTTACAGGGAGGTAATCAGCCCCAGCATTTT TRBV30 - medium-sized TRBJ1-5
CATSRDLLAGVVETQYF TGTGCCACCAGCAGAGATCTTCTAGCGGGAGTGGTGGAGACCCAGTACTTC TRBV15 TRBD2 many TRBJ2-5
CASSLDRDNYGYTF TGTGCCAGCAGTCTCGACAGGGACAACTATGGCTACACCTTC TRBV3-1 TRBD1 many TRBJ1-2
CASSLAGFTEQFF TGCGCCAGCAGCTTGGCCGGCTTCACTGAGCAGTTCTTC TRBV5-1 - many TRBJ2-1
CSVERGGKNEQFF TGCAGCGTTGAGAGGGGAGGGAAGAATGAGCAGTTCTTC TRBV29-1 TRBD2 once TRBJ2-1
CASSPGTGSNQPQHF TGTGCCAGCAGCCCCGGGACAGGGAGCAATCAGCCCCAGCATTTT TRBV5-5 TRBD1 many TRBJ1-5
CASSHAGQGIYEQYF TGTGCCAGCAGCCATGCGGGACAGGGGATCTACGAGCAGTACTTC TRBV27 TRBD1 - TRBJ2-7
CASSVESWTEQFF TGTGCCAGCAGCGTAGAATCATGGACTGAGCAGTTCTTC TRBV9 - medium-sized TRBJ2-1
CASSYFGSTGELFF TGTGCCAGCAGTTACTTCGGCAGTACCGGGGAGCTGTTTTTT TRBV6-5 - many TRBJ2-2
CASSQNTEAFF TGTGCCAGCAGTCAGAACACTGAAGCTTTCTTT TRBV28 - many TRBJ1-1
CSANSIVGGPNQPQHF TGCAGTGCTAATAGTATAGTCGGAGGGCCCAATCAGCCCCAGCATTTT TRBV20-1 - many TRBJ1-5
CASRPHTDYGYTF TGCGCCAGCAGGCCTCATACAGATTATGGCTACACCTTC TRBV23-1 - many TRBJ1-2
CASSLAYNYGYTF TGTGCCAGCAGCTTAGCGTACAACTATGGCTACACCTTC TRBV7-2 - many TRBJ1-2
CASSFGASYEQYF TGTGCCAGCAGTTTTGGAGCCTCCTACGAGCAGTACTTC TRBV27 - few TRBJ2-7
CASRGSSGSSYNEQFF TGCGCCAGTAGGGGCTCCAGCGGTAGCTCCTACAATGAGCAGTTCTTC TRBV5-1 - many TRBJ2-1
CASSSPGRKETQYF TGTGCCAGCAGCAGCCCGGGACGGAAAGAGACCCAGTACTTC TRBV5-4 - many TRBJ2-5
CSASGQGFLAGGPKETQYF TGCAGTGCTTCGGGACAGGGATTTTTAGCGGGAGGCCCCAAAGAGACCCAGTACTTC TRBV20-1 - medium-sized TRBJ2-5
CASSSPASGVLNEQFF TGTGCCAGCAGCTCACCCGCTAGCGGGGTGCTCAATGAGCAGTTCTTC TRBV7-3 TRBD2 many TRBJ2-1